One and the same sample provided the 2 T cell receptor beta chains below, sequenced in a study of human versus mouse CDR3 diversity and MHC coevolution (dated 2017 in TCRdb). The library was built by means of the immunoSEQ multiplex PCR assay. TCRdb took this table from immuneACCESS and kept in-frame rearrangements with V and J called. Such tables lack part of the clones; where checked against another copy, unresolved V genes explain under half of the gap, and the rest is unexplained. This sample comprises about 60,000 clones, around 94% of them detected only once. Clones ranked in the top ten supply 18% of the sample. Material for sequencing was naive CD4+ T cells from blood. The sample's cell subset or site label is to be understood as: CD45RO-negative CD62L-positive naive CD4 T cells. These receptors were collected from a person aged 55 to 75 in good health.

This clone was detected a few times. CDR3: CAISEDRGHGYTF. DNA for the CDR3: TGTGCCATCAGTGAAGACAGGGGGCATGGCTACACCTTC. J is TRBJ1-2 and V is TRBV10-3; 10 bases line up with TRBD1. V lost 3 bases and J lost 6; bases outside the gene matches: 1. The CDR3 totals 13 residues. CDR1 and CDR2 from the germline V gene are ENHRY and SYGVKD.

The chain combines TRBV6-6 with TRBJ1-5; TRBD1 matches 9 bases. Trimming at V came to 6 bases and at J to 2 bases, leaving 5 bases not matched to a gene. Germline CDR1 MNHNY, CDR2 SVGAGI (reference sequence). There are 15 residues in the CDR3. The CDR3 sequence is CASRTTGGGNQPQHF. The CDR3 nucleotides read TGTGCCAGCAGAACTACAGGGGGCGGCAATCAGCCCCAGCATTTT.